The 21 T cell receptor beta chains listed next were all sequenced from one sample in a study of T cell repertoires in cytomegalovirus infection. Each CDR3 protein gets one entry after TCRdb re-called the reads with MiXCR. The data show 150,000 to 200,000 distinct CDR3 sequences, 28% seen once. Input material: PBMCs. These receptors were taken from a human donor in good health (CMV status not recorded). Some clones in this sample may be carry-over from other donors' samples.

This chain links TRBV20-1 with TRBJ2-3; D gene unclear. Deletions cut 8 bases from V and 0 bases from J, with 6 bases between. The CDR3 runs to 11 residues. The germline V gene has CDR1 DFQATT and CDR2 SNEGSKA (reference sequence). CDR3 bases: TGCAGTCTGGGAAGCACAGATACGCAGTATTTT. It yields the protein CSLGSTDTQYF.

This clonotype was observed a few times. The V call is TRBV6-5, the J call TRBJ1-5; 7 nucleotides align to TRBD1. V shed 2 bases, J shed 4 bases, and the junction held 5 bases outside the gene matches. This CDR3 contains 15 residues. Germline values: CDR1 MNHEY, CDR2 SVGAGI. CDR3 region: CASSYTGQRNQPQHF. The DNA for the CDR3 is TGTGCCAGCAGTTACACGGGACAGCGTAATCAGCCCCAGCATTTT.

For this clonotype: Possible read error: a much larger clone is one base away. This rearrangement joins TRBV7-2 to TRBJ2-7; no reliable D call. V lost 1 base to trimming and J lost 3 bases, with 10 bases between them. Per germline, CDR1 SGHTA and CDR2 FQGNSA. The CDR3 sequence is 14 residues long. CDR3 loop: CASSLEIRNYEQYF. The CDR3 nucleotides are TGTGCCAGCAGCTTAGAAATTAGAAACTACGAGCAGTACTTC.

The rearrangement joins TRBV15 to TRBJ1-5; the match to TRBD1 covers 7 bases. This CDR3 is built from 17 residues. Germline assignment: CDR1 LNHNV and CDR2 YYDKDF (reference sequence). The trim removed 5 bases at V and 7 bases at J, leaving 17 bases unmatched. CDR3 nucleotide sequence: TGTGCCACCAGCCAGTCCCGGGACAGACGCCCGAGGCAGCCCCAGCATTTT. Its protein product is CATSQSRDRRPRQPQHF.

The sample holds a few counts of this clonotype. The chain combines TRBV20-1 with TRBJ2-5; D gene unclear. Germline values: CDR1 DFQATT, CDR2 SNEGSKA (reference sequence). The germline V and J ends were trimmed by 0 bases and 2 bases, with 7 bases remaining between them. This CDR3 has 13 amino acids. The CDR3 here is CSARDTIQETQYF. In DNA form, the CDR3 reads TGCAGTGCTAGAGATACCATACAAGAGACCCAGTACTTC.

This clonotype was counted at least ten times. The V and J genes are TRBV7-8 and TRBJ1-2, with TRBD1 matching 9 bases. The V gene's germline CDR1 is SGHVS and CDR2 FQNEAQ. J was trimmed by 6 bases and V by 0 bases; bases with no gene match: 8. The CDR3 has 16 residues. This CDR3 reads CASSLAGTGMRNGYTF. CDR3 in DNA: TGTGCCAGCAGCTTAGCCGGGACAGGGATGCGGAATGGCTACACCTTC. The whole variable domain, filled in from reference TRBV7-8 and TRBJ1-2, reads GAGVSQSPRYKVAKRGQDVALRCDPISGHVSLFWYQQALGQGPEFLTYFQNEAQLDKSGLPSDRFFAERPEGSVSTLKIQRTQQEDSAVYLCASSLAGTGMRNGYTFGSGTRLTVV.

This clonotype was observed a handful of times. The chain carries TRBV19 and TRBJ2-7; D unresolved. V lost 9 bases to trimming and J lost 6 bases, with 21 bases between them. This CDR3 has 14 amino acids. Germline assignment: CDR1 LNHDA and CDR2 SQIVND (reference sequence). The CDR3: CASNPGLTSAEQYF. In DNA form, the CDR3 reads TGTGCCAGCAATCCTGGATTGACAAGCGCCGAGCAGTACTTC.

This clonotype was detected only a few times. J is TRBJ2-1 and V is TRBV7-6; 7 nucleotides match TRBD1. J was trimmed by 3 bases and V by 5 bases; bases with no gene match: 13. This CDR3 comprises 17 residues. Germline lookup yields CDR1 SGHVS and CDR2 FNYEAQ. CDR3 nucleotide sequence: TGTGCCAGCAGCCCACCTCCCGGGACAGCTAACTACAATGAGCAGTTCTTC. Residues: CASSPPPGTANYNEQFF.

This clonotype was picked up a small number of times. The genes are TRBV12-3 or TRBV12-4 and TRBJ1-4; TRBD1 is a possible D gene (6 bases). V was trimmed by 4 bases and J by 0 bases, leaving 18 bases between them. CDR3 length: 18 residues. The CDR3 spells CASSSLWGGSATNEKLFF. The DNA for the CDR3 is TGTGCCAGCAGTTCCCTTTGGGGGGGCTCCGCAACTAATGAAAAACTGTTTTTT.

V gene TRBV7-3 combines with J gene TRBJ2-1; D unresolved. CDR1 and CDR2 (germline): SGHTA, FQGTGA. This CDR3 is built from 16 residues. Trimming removed 5 bases at V and 2 bases at J, with 16 bases between. DNA of the CDR3: TGTGCCAGCAGCCGAAACCGGGCCGCTACCTACAATGAGCAGTTCTTC. Residues: CASSRNRAATYNEQFF.

The chain uses TRBV7-9 and TRBJ2-5; the match to TRBD2 covers 15 bases. The CDR3 consists of 15 residues. With V trimmed by 8 bases and J by 4 bases, 5 bases remained unmatched. CDR1 and CDR2 (germline): SEHNR, FQNEAQ (reference sequence). This chain's CDR3 is CASRWTSGGGETQYF. The CDR3 nucleotides read TGTGCCAGCCGCTGGACTAGCGGGGGGGGAGAGACCCAGTACTTC.

The chain has TRBV12-3 or TRBV12-4 and TRBJ2-2; D remains ambiguous. The CDR3 spans 12 residues. V lost 8 bases and J lost 2, with 6 bases in between. This CDR3 reads CASGPNTGELFF. The CDR3 DNA reads TGTGCCAGCGGGCCTAACACCGGGGAGCTGTTTTTT.

This clonotype was counted at least ten times. The chain links TRBV7-2 to TRBJ1-3, with a tentative D call TRBD1 (5 bases). V was trimmed by 3 bases and J by 3 bases, leaving 12 bases between them. There are 15 residues in the CDR3. Germline loops: CDR1 SGHTA, CDR2 FQGNSA. CDR3 loop: CASSFSQGFGNTIYF. The CDR3 coding sequence is TGTGCCAGCAGCTTTAGTCAGGGATTTGGAAACACCATATATTTT.

This clonotype was counted at least ten times. The genes are TRBV12-3 or TRBV12-4 and TRBJ1-2; D is perhaps TRBD1 (5 bases). Trimming shortened V by 7 bases and J by 8 bases, and 14 bases separated the two germline ends. The CDR3 loop spans 12 amino acids. The CDR3 DNA sequence: TGTGCCAGCACCACAACGGGGGAAGGCTACACCTTC. This codes for CASTTTGEGYTF.

This clonotype has just a few counts. The chain links TRBV7-2 to TRBJ2-3; D remains ambiguous. The germline CDR1 and CDR2 sequences are SGHTA and FQGNSA. This CDR3 comprises 18 residues. V dropped 1 base and J dropped 6 bases, with 23 bases sitting between them. The CDR3 DNA follows: TGTGCCAGCAGCTTAGGAGAATGGCCAGCACTGCAGACGGATACGCAGTATTTT. Translating gives CASSLGEWPALQTDTQYF.

J is TRBJ2-3 and V is TRBV6-1, with D perhaps matching TRBD2 (5 bases). Germline lookup yields CDR1 MNHNS and CDR2 SASEGT. The ends were cut back, 8 bases at V and 0 bases at J, with 12 bases in the middle. This CDR3 is built from 14 residues. CDR3 coding DNA: TGTGCCAGCCGGCGGGCAGCTAGCACAGATACGCAGTATTTT. Protein sequence: CASRRAASTDTQYF.

The chain couples TRBV11-2 to TRBJ1-1; tentative D call: TRBD1 (6 bases). Trimming stripped 3 bases from V and 10 bases from J, with 15 bases between. Germline assignment: CDR1 SGHAT and CDR2 FQNNGV. The CDR3 spans 13 residues. The CDR3 sequence: CASSFIDRQAAFF. The CDR3 DNA sequence: TGTGCCAGCAGCTTCATAGATAGACAGGCAGCTTTCTTT.

This chain uses TRBV11-2 with TRBJ2-5; the D gene is possibly TRBD2 (7 bases). The CDR3 is 19 residues long. The ends were cut back, 5 bases at V and 5 bases at J, with 30 bases in the middle. Looked up from germline, CDR1 is SGHAT and CDR2 is FQNNGV. CDR3 sequence (DNA): TGTGCCAGCAGCCCCAAGAGGGCGGGGGCCGCCTTCGGGGGGGAGACCCAGTACTTC. Protein: CASSPKRAGAAFGGETQYF.

In the case of this clonotype: The junction and the germline gene differ at one end; a read error may be behind it. The chain employs TRBV7-2 and TRBJ2-7; tentative D call: TRBD2 (6 bases). CDR1 is SGHTA and CDR2 is FQGNSA in the germline V gene. The length of the CDR3 is 12 residues. Here the CDR3 reads CASSLSVGTRNF. The CDR3 DNA sequence: TGTGCCAGCAGCTTGTCTGTCGGGACTCGTAACTTC.

This clonotype has a handful of counts. Sequence at one end of the junction differs from germline and may be a read error. The CDR3: CANSLTRSGDRNTEAFF. The CDR3 nucleotides are TGTGCCAACAGCTTAACCCGGAGCGGGGATAGGAACACTGAAGCTTTCTTT. J is TRBJ1-1 and V is TRBV7-2, with unresolved D. The germline gives CDR1 SGHTA, CDR2 FQGNSA. The CDR3 spans 17 residues.

The rearrangement uses TRBV14 and TRBJ1-1, with 9 nucleotides matching TRBD1. Trimming removed 3 bases from V and 1 base from J; junction bases left unmatched: 12. Germline assignment: CDR1 SGHDN and CDR2 FVKESK. This CDR3 is built from 18 residues. CDR3 loop: CASSQITGGRDRNTEAFF. The CDR3 DNA reads TGTGCCAGCAGCCAGATAACAGGGGGCCGAGATAGGAACACTGAAGCTTTCTTT.